This T cell receptor beta chain is drawn from a study of Ad26.COV2.S vaccination and SARS-CoV-2 variants. Study-wide context: It was the COV1001 Ad26.COV2.S trial arm that included the donor. Administration of Ad26.COV2.S was intramuscular, either once or twice 56 days apart.

Treatment in this sample: 15 to 20 received Ad26.COV2.S at low or high dose, single or two shots; roughly five received placebo; per-sample allocation not given. Collection of samples fell on day 63 after the first vaccine or placebo injection. Per the germline V gene, CDR1 is SGHDT and CDR2 is YYEEEE. Trimming left V 4 bases short and J 4 bases short, with 15 bases between. The length of the CDR3 is 14 residues. Profiling relied on immunoSEQ multiplex PCR, and the TCRdb table lists in-frame clones only, not all of them. The sample shows 300,000 to 400,000 clones, 88% of them seen only once. The receptor comes from a person aged 18-60 years who received the Ad26.COV2.S COVID-19 vaccine or a placebo. The sequences come from peripheral blood, collected in a trial of Ad26.COV2.S vaccine versus placebo. This chain connects TRBV5-6 to TRBJ2-7, with TRBD1 as a possible D gene (5 bases). The CDR3 protein is CASSPDSVRYEQYF. The CDR3 nucleotides read TGTGCCAGCAGCCCTGACAGCGTTCGGTACGAGCAGTACTTC.